This T cell receptor (beta chain) was documented in a study of blood T cell repertoires in COVID-19. Overall study: PBMCs, B-cell-depleted T cells, or T cells were the source of the cDNA or gDNA that made up the material.

Methods used by the authors: Reference gene primer amplification yielded estimated nucleated cell counts. Produced via immunoSEQ multiplex PCR; TCRdb's table is partial and in-frame only. The V and J calls and clone size come from that table; D and trimming were worked out from the DNA. The data show under 250,000 clones, with 60% to 85% seen just once and approximately 7.2% held by the top ten. Comment on this clone: Other DNA sequences of this sample code for an identical CDR3.

CDR3 length: 14 residues. V trimming: 4 bases; J trimming: 1 base; junction bases outside the gene matches: 2. Germline V gene lookup returns CDR1 KGHSH and CDR2 LQKENI. This rearrangement joins TRBV18 to TRBJ2-5; 8 bases are a match to TRBD1. This TCR derives from a woman in her 70s with acute or convalescent COVID-19. The sample comprised peripheral blood. For the CDR3, the DNA is TGTGCCAGCTCACGGACAGGGACCCAAGAGACCCAGTACTTC. It specifies CASSRTGTQETQYF.